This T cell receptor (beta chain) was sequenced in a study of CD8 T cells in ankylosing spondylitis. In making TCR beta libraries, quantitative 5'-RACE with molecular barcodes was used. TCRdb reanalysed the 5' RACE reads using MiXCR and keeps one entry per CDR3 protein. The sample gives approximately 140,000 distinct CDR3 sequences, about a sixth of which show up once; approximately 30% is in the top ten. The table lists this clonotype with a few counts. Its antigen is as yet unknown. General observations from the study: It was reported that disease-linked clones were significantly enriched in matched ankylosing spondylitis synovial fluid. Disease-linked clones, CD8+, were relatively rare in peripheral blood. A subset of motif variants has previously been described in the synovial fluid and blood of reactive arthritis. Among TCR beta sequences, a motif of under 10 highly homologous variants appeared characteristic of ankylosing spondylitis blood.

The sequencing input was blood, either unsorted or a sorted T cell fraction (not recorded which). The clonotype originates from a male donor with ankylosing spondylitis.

In nucleotides, the CDR3 is TGTGCCACCAGTGAGCTGGGGGGTTTGGAGCAGTTCTTC. Translating gives CATSELGGLEQFF. The V and J genes are TRBV24-1 and TRBJ2-1, with a tentative D call TRBD2 (6 bases). CDR3 length: 13 amino acids. Trimming stripped 4 bases from V and 10 bases from J, with 13 bases between. CDR1 KGHDR and CDR2 SFDVKD come from the germline V gene.